The 21 T cell receptor beta chains reported below all come from one sample, sequenced in a study of blood T cell repertoires in COVID-19. Measured with immunoSEQ multiplex PCR; TCRdb has only the in-frame clones, and not every one. This table has approximately 320,000 clones, under 90% appearing once. Material for sequencing was peripheral blood. These receptors came from a woman in her twenties or thirties with COVID-19, enrolled during active disease.

CDR3 in amino acids: CASSQDVLSGNGYTF. In DNA, the CDR3 is TGCGCCAGCAGCCAAGACGTTCTGTCAGGGAATGGCTACACCTTC. This rearrangement joins TRBV4-1 to TRBJ1-2; a possible D gene is TRBD1 (5 bases). This CDR3 has 15 residues. The germline V gene encodes CDR1 MGHRA and CDR2 YSYEKL. Trimming took off 0 bases at V and 6 bases at J, with 14 bases between the two ends.

The chain combines TRBV2 with TRBJ2-5, with a possible D match to TRBD2 (6 bases). The CDR3 has 13 amino acids. The ends were cut back, 6 bases at V and 13 bases at J, with 21 bases in the middle. CDR1 and CDR2 (germline): SNHLY, FYNNEI. The chain's CDR3 is CASRSPGSPIPYF. CDR3 DNA: TGTGCCAGCAGGTCCCCCGGGAGCCCTATTCCGTACTTC.

The chain is built from TRBV5-1 and TRBJ1-1; 7 positions agree with TRBD1. The length of the CDR3 is 18 residues. The V gene's germline CDR1 is SGHRS and CDR2 YFSETQ. V was pared by 4 bases and J by 4 bases, with 19 bases of the junction left unmatched. CDR3 amino acids: CASSSPRGTAAGSTEAFF. CDR3 nucleotide sequence: TGCGCCAGCAGCAGCCCCCGAGGGACAGCCGCAGGGAGCACTGAAGCTTTCTTT.

This clone has just one count. The V and J genes are TRBV7-9 and TRBJ1-2; D not resolved. Germline lookup yields CDR1 SEHNR and CDR2 FQNEAQ (reference sequence). V was cut by 5 bases and J by 4 bases, with 20 bases left in between. The CDR3 has 16 amino acids. The CDR3 is CASSPRDGTASYGYTF. For the CDR3, the DNA is TGTGCCAGCAGCCCAAGAGACGGCACAGCCAGCTATGGCTACACCTTC.

The chain uses TRBV10-3 and TRBJ1-1, with D possibly matching TRBD1 (6 bases). Germline CDR1 is ENHRY and CDR2 is SYGVKD. This CDR3 has 14 residues. V lost 6 bases and J lost 0, with 11 bases in between. As DNA, the CDR3 is TGTGCCATCAGCGACGGACAGATGAACACTGAAGCTTTCTTT. Its translation is CAISDGQMNTEAFF.

V usage is TRBV6-5 and J usage is TRBJ1-4, with D hard to call. Trimming pared 5 bases from V and 4 bases from J, leaving 5 bases between. The CDR3 sequence is 12 residues long. Per the germline V gene, CDR1 is MNHEY and CDR2 is SVGAGI. For the CDR3, the DNA is TGTGCCAGCAGTCGACTTAATGAAAAACTGTTTTTT. It translates to CASSRLNEKLFF.

This chain connects TRBV11-3 to TRBJ2-3; D gene uncertain. The germline V and J ends were trimmed by 5 bases and 6 bases, with 9 bases remaining between them. The CDR3 runs to 12 residues. Germline CDR1 SGHNT, CDR2 YENEEA. The CDR3: CASSPSGDTQYF. CDR3 bases: TGTGCCAGCAGCCCCTCCGGGGATACGCAGTATTTT.

The V and J genes are TRBV2 and TRBJ1-5; D is perhaps TRBD1 (5 bases). The germline CDR1 and CDR2 sequences are SNHLY and FYNNEI. The CDR3 covers 13 residues. V was pared by 10 bases and J by 6 bases, with 16 bases between. CDR3 in DNA: TGTGCCACAGCAGATAGGGGCAGTCAGCCCCAGCATTTT. Its translation: CATADRGSQPQHF.

The chain is built from TRBV29-1 and TRBJ2-3, with a weak D call TRBD2 (5 bases). Trimming cost V 8 bases and J 5 bases, with 17 bases left between them. The CDR3 is 13 residues long. CDR1 and CDR2 (germline): SQVTM, ANQGSEA. In DNA form, the CDR3 reads TGCAGCTCCCGTTGGCGGGCGCAAGATACGCAGTATTTT. Its translation is CSSRWRAQDTQYF.

This clone was seen a single time. V is TRBV5-1 and J is TRBJ2-2; D may be TRBD2 (5 bases). The germline CDR1 and CDR2 sequences are SGHRS and YFSETQ. The V gene lost 4 bases and the J gene lost 4 bases, with 20 bases spanning the gap. The CDR3 runs to 17 residues. CDR3: CASSPPYSRSGTGELFF. CDR3 DNA: TGCGCCAGCAGCCCCCCTTATTCAAGGAGCGGCACCGGGGAGCTGTTTTTT.

This chain links TRBV4-1 with TRBJ2-4; possibly TRBD2 for D (6 bases). The CDR3 consists of 15 residues. V shed 0 bases and J shed 7 bases, with 13 bases lying between them. From germline, CDR1 is MGHRA and CDR2 YSYEKL. The CDR3 DNA is TGCGCCAGCAGCCAAGAAGGTAGCGGTCTTAACATTCAGTACTTC. Amino acids: CASSQEGSGLNIQYF.

The chain combines TRBV27 with TRBJ1-2, with TRBD1 matching over 9 bases. The germline V gene has CDR1 MNHEY and CDR2 SMNVEV (reference sequence). J was trimmed by 5 bases and V by 4 bases; bases with no gene match: 5. This CDR3 contains 14 residues. The CDR3 sequence is CASSWRQGEYGYTF. The CDR3 bases are TGTGCCAGCAGTTGGAGACAGGGGGAGTATGGCTACACCTTC.

The gene calls are TRBV18 and TRBJ2-1, with 7 bases identical to TRBD2. V was clipped by 5 bases and J by 7 bases; unmatched bases: 14. Germline CDR1 is KGHSH and CDR2 is LQKENI. The CDR3 sequence is 16 residues long. This CDR3 is CASSSDLAAPGNEQFF. The CDR3 nucleotides are TGTGCCAGCTCATCCGATCTAGCGGCTCCGGGGAATGAGCAGTTCTTC.

The gene calls are TRBV27 and TRBJ2-7; no firm D call. The CDR3 runs to 16 residues. Deletions cut 3 bases from V and 1 base from J, with 16 bases between. Germline V gene lookup returns CDR1 MNHEY and CDR2 SMNVEV (reference sequence). The CDR3 DNA is TGTGCCAGCAGTTTGTATTTGGCAGGCCCATCCTACGAGCAGTACTTC. It specifies CASSLYLAGPSYEQYF.

V usage is TRBV3-1 (or the pseudogene TRBV3-2) and J usage is TRBJ2-7; 9 nucleotides match TRBD2. Germline CDR1 and CDR2: LGHDT and YNNKEL (reference sequence). V lost 3 bases and J lost 4; bases outside the gene matches: 7. This CDR3 is built from 15 residues. The CDR3 region is CASSQNSGGGYEQYF. CDR3 sequence (DNA): TGTGCCAGCAGCCAGAATAGCGGGGGAGGTTACGAGCAGTACTTC.

J is TRBJ1-1 and V is TRBV6-5, with D perhaps matching TRBD1 (5 bases). Germline V lookup: CDR1 MNHEY, CDR2 SVGAGI. This CDR3 has 13 residues. Trimming removed 7 bases at V and 3 bases at J, with 12 bases between. DNA for the CDR3: TGTGCCAGCACCAGGGCGGTTGACACTGAAGCTTTCTTT. Protein product: CASTRAVDTEAFF.

This sequence joins TRBV6-5 and TRBJ1-2; possibly TRBD1 for D (5 bases). Germline V lookup: CDR1 MNHEY, CDR2 SVGAGI. Trimming stripped 7 bases from V and 1 base from J, with 10 bases between. CDR3 length: 13 amino acids. Here the CDR3 reads CASILQGNYGYTF. In DNA, the CDR3 is TGTGCCAGCATTCTGCAGGGTAACTATGGCTACACCTTC.

The chain combines TRBV12-5 with TRBJ2-7; 7 nucleotides agree with TRBD1. This CDR3 region has 14 residues. Germline lookup yields CDR1 LGHNT and CDR2 FRNRAP. Trimming at V came to 4 bases and at J to 6 bases, leaving 9 bases not matched to a gene. DNA for the CDR3: TGTGCTAGTGGTTCGGACAGGTATTTTGGCGAGCAGTACTTC. Amino acid sequence: CASGSDRYFGEQYF.

This clone was recorded a few times. This chain connects TRBV7-2 to TRBJ2-7, with 9 bases identical to TRBD2. With 3 bases clipped from V and 2 bases from J, the junction kept 2 bases outside the gene matches. The CDR3 has 14 amino acids. CDR1 SGHTA and CDR2 FQGNSA come from the germline V gene. The chain's CDR3 is CASSFGGGAYEQYF. The CDR3 DNA sequence: TGTGCCAGCAGCTTTGGCGGGGGGGCCTACGAGCAGTACTTC.

This chain links TRBV7-9 with TRBJ2-5; 7 bases fit TRBD1. The V segment lost 5 bases and the J segment 0 bases; nucleotides outside the gene matches: 12. This CDR3 contains 17 residues. The germline CDR1 and CDR2 sequences are SEHNR and FQNEAQ (reference sequence). The CDR3 DNA follows: TGTGCCAGCAGCCTCTCCGCCGACAGGGAGTACCAAGAGACCCAGTACTTC. The encoded protein is CASSLSADREYQETQYF.

The CDR3 region has the DNA TGTGCCAGCAGCCAAATGGGGCGGCTGAAGGTGAATGAGCAGTTCTTC. Protein: CASSQMGRLKVNEQFF. The V call is TRBV3-1 (or the pseudogene TRBV3-2), the J call TRBJ2-1, with D maybe TRBD1 (5 bases). V lost 2 bases and J lost 7, with 18 bases in between. The germline CDR1 and CDR2 sequences are LGHDT and YNNKEL (reference sequence). The CDR3 consists of 16 residues.